The rows below give T cell receptor beta chains drawn from one sample of a study of shared clonotypes between healthy human individuals. Assay used: immunoSEQ multiplex PCR; TCRdb lists only in-frame clones, some missing. The sample yields 400,000 to 550,000 clones, 79% seen once. Sequenced material: PBMCs. The source is a woman in her thirties or forties in good health. Some clones in this sample may be carry-over from other donors' samples. CDR3s include the opening cysteine and the closing phenylalanine or tryptophan. A D gene is named only where the DNA matches it firmly. Clone size appears in some rows only: once, few, many, or a class for an expanded clone.

>NA|TRBJ1-4|TRBV2|NA
CASGRRGATTNEKLFF
TGTGCCAGCGGTCGAAGGGGGGCCACAACTAATGAAAAACTGTTTTTT
>NA|TRBJ2-7|TRBV7-9|NA
CASSVRAGDPYEQYF
TGTGCCAGCTCGGTTAGGGCAGGGGACCCCTACGAGCAGTACTTC
>NA|TRBJ2-3|TRBV29-1|TRBD2
CSAVAGADTQYF
TGCAGCGCCGTAGCGGGAGCAGATACGCAGTATTTT
>NA|TRBJ1-1|TRBV30|NA
CAWSVTLNTEAFF
TGTGCCTGGAGTGTAACCCTGAACACTGAAGCTTTCTTT
>NA|TRBJ2-2|TRBV6-6|NA
CASIRDGGTGELFF
TGTGCCAGCATCCGGGACGGTGGCACCGGGGAGCTGTTTTTT
>NA|TRBJ1-5|TRBV6-1|NA
CASSEVGSNQPQHF
TGTGCCAGCAGTGAAGTCGGTAGCAATCAGCCCCAGCATTTT
>NA|TRBJ2-5|TRBV7-2|TRBD2
CASSLASGTSAQETQYF
TGTGCCAGCAGCCTAGCGTCAGGGACTAGCGCTCAAGAGACCCAGTACTTC
>once|TRBJ1-5|TRBV5-8|NA
CASSKLRGSNQPQHF
TGTGCCAGCAGCAAACTCCGGGGTAGCAATCAGCCCCAGCATTTT
>NA|TRBJ1-1|TRBV9|NA
CASSVDGGVVDTEAFF
TGTGCCAGCAGCGTAGATGGGGGTGTCGTGGACACTGAAGCTTTCTTT
>NA|TRBJ2-7|TRBV10-2|NA
CASSGLAQSYEQYF
TGCGCCAGCAGTGGGCTAGCGCAATCCTACGAGCAGTACTTC
>NA|TRBJ2-3|TRBV5-1|NA
CASGDSATQDTQYF
TGCGCCAGCGGCGACTCCGCTACCCAAGATACGCAGTATTTT
>NA|TRBJ2-7|TRBV2|TRBD1
CASSEGWDRNYEQYF
TGTGCCAGCAGTGAAGGATGGGACAGAAACTACGAGCAGTACTTC
>NA|TRBJ2-2|TRBV12-5|NA
CASGTGTTREELFF
TGTGCTAGTGGTACCGGGACGACGCGGGAAGAGCTGTTTTTT
>NA|TRBJ2-1|TRBV7-8|TRBD2
CASSPSPGTSGRNEQFF
TGTGCCAGCAGCCCTAGTCCCGGGACTAGCGGGAGGAATGAGCAGTTCTTC
>NA|TRBJ2-7|TRBV6-6|NA
CASSDRHVALFEQYF
TGTGCCAGCAGCGATAGACACGTGGCCCTTTTCGAGCAGTACTTC
>NA|TRBJ2-1|TRBV6-4|NA
CASSDSIGRRREQFF
TGTGCCAGCAGTGACTCAATCGGCAGACGGAGGGAGCAGTTCTTC
>NA|TRBJ1-1|TRBV5-1|NA
CASSLVGGRLNTEAFF
TGCGCCAGCAGCTTGGTCGGGGGTCGATTGAACACTGAAGCTTTCTTT
>NA|TRBJ1-5|TRBV10-3|NA
CAISVDRKNSNQPQHF
TGTGCCATCAGTGTGGACCGTAAAAATAGCAATCAGCCCCAGCATTTT
>NA|TRBJ2-1|TRBV27|NA
CASSLNRANNEQFF
TGTGCCAGCAGTTTAAACAGGGCGAACAATGAGCAGTTCTTC
>NA|TRBJ1-5|TRBV19|TRBD1
CASSTRQGHQPQHF
TGTGCCAGTAGTACCAGACAGGGGCATCAGCCCCAGCATTTT
>once|TRBJ1-1|TRBV5-8|NA
CASSTPGRGTEAFF
TGTGCCAGCAGCACCCCAGGGAGGGGGACTGAAGCTTTCTTT
>NA|TRBJ2-5|TRBV7-9|TRBD2
CASSYGTSGREETQYF
TGTGCCAGCAGCTACGGGACTAGCGGGAGGGAAGAGACCCAGTACTTC
>NA|TRBJ2-1|TRBV19|NA
CASSMDSYNEQFF
TGTGCCAGTAGTATGGACAGTTACAATGAGCAGTTCTTC
>NA|TRBJ1-2|TRBV6-5|TRBD1
CASSRGQGVYGYTF
TGTGCCAGCAGCCGCGGACAGGGCGTCTATGGCTACACCTTC
>NA|TRBJ1-4|TRBV6-1|NA
CASRFRLENEKLFF
TGTGCCAGCCGGTTTCGCCTGGAAAATGAAAAACTGTTTTTT
>NA|TRBJ2-7|TRBV7-6|TRBD2
CASSRSGTSGTYEQYF
TGTGCCAGCAGCAGATCCGGGACTAGCGGGACCTACGAGCAGTACTTC
>NA|TRBJ2-3|TRBV11-3|TRBD2
CASSLVLAGGPSTDTQYF
TGTGCCAGCAGCCTCGTGCTAGCGGGAGGGCCCAGCACAGATACGCAGTATTTT
>few|TRBJ1-5|TRBV10-3|NA
CAISDRSGNSNQPQHF
TGTGCCATCAGTGATAGATCGGGAAATAGCAATCAGCCCCAGCATTTT
>once|TRBJ2-7|TRBV6-1|TRBD2
CATGGSALYEQYF
TGTGCCACCGGGGGGAGCGCCCTCTACGAGCAGTACTTC
>NA|TRBJ2-2|TRBV10-1|NA
CASSEGNTGELFF
TGCGCCAGCAGTGAGGGGAACACCGGGGAGCTGTTTTTT
>few|TRBJ2-1|TRBV9|NA
CASSPRLDADNEQFF
TGTGCCAGCAGCCCCCGACTAGACGCCGACAATGAGCAGTTCTTC
>NA|TRBJ1-3|TRBV29-1|NA
CSVGGGVGNTIYF
TGCAGCGTTGGTGGGGGGGTCGGAAACACCATATATTTT
>NA|TRBJ1-2|TRBV28|TRBD1
CASRTNGQELIYGYTF
TGTGCCAGCAGAACTAACGGACAGGAATTAATCTATGGCTACACCTTC
>NA|TRBJ1-5|TRBV7-2|NA
CASSLDGLQPQHF
TGTGCCAGCAGCTTAGACGGTTTGCAGCCCCAGCATTTT
>many|TRBJ2-5|TRBV5-1|TRBD1
CASSLAGTGEETQYF
TGCGCCAGCAGCTTGGCGGGGACAGGGGAAGAGACCCAGTACTTC
>NA|TRBJ2-3|TRBV10-3|NA
CAISSPADNTDTQYF
TGTGCCATCAGTTCGCCAGCGGACAACACAGATACGCAGTATTTT
>NA|TRBJ2-3|TRBV30|NA
CAWSVLGGTDTQYF
TGTGCCTGGAGTGTACTGGGGGGAACAGATACGCAGTATTTT
>NA|TRBJ2-1|TRBV9|NA
CASRFGGAANEQFF
TGTGCCAGCAGGTTCGGAGGGGCGGCCAATGAGCAGTTCTTC
>few|TRBJ1-1|TRBV29-1|NA
CSVGDREAFF
TGCAGCGTGGGAGACAGGGAAGCTTTCTTT
>NA|TRBJ1-5|TRBV7-9|NA
CASSSHAGEGDQPQHF
TGTGCCAGCAGCTCCCATGCCGGGGAGGGGGATCAGCCCCAGCATTTT
>NA|TRBJ1-5|TRBV15|TRBD1
CATSKHPDRDQPQHF
TGTGCCACCAGCAAACACCCCGACAGGGATCAGCCCCAGCATTTT
>NA|TRBJ1-1|TRBV6-1|NA
CASSSQGVGAEAFF
TGTGCCAGCAGTTCACAGGGCGTCGGGGCTGAAGCTTTCTTT
>once|TRBJ2-5|TRBV6-7|TRBD2
CASSYWGLAGGETQYF
TGTGCCAGCAGTTACTGGGGCCTAGCGGGAGGAGAGACCCAGTACTTC
>NA|TRBJ1-5|TRBV27|NA
CASSSGRYQPQHF
TGTGCCAGCAGTTCGGGCAGGTACCAGCCCCAGCATTTT
>NA|TRBJ2-3|TRBV2|NA
CASNRDTQYF
TGTGCCAGCAACCGGGATACGCAGTATTTT
>once|TRBJ2-3|TRBV19|NA
CASSMVRGYTDTQYF
TGTGCCAGTAGTATGGTCCGGGGCTACACAGATACGCAGTATTTT
>NA|TRBJ2-3|TRBV28|TRBD1
CASSLWAGGKDTQYF
TGTGCCAGCAGTTTATGGGCAGGGGGCAAAGATACGCAGTATTTT